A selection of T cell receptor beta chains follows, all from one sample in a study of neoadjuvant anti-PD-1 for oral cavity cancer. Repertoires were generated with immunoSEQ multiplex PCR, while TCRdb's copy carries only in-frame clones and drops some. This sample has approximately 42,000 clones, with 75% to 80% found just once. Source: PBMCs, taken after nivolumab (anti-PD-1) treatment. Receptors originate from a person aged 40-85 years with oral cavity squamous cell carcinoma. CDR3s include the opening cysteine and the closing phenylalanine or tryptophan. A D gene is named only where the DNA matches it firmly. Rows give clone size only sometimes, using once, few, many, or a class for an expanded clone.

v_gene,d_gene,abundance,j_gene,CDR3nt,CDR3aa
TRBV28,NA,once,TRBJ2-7,TGTGCCAGCAGTTTTGAGGGCAAATCCTACGAGCAGTACTTC,CASSFEGKSYEQYF
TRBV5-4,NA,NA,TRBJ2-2,TGTGCCAGCAGCTTGGGGGGCCCGACAGGCGCCTGGAACACCGGGGAGCTGTTTTTT,CASSLGGPTGAWNTGELFF
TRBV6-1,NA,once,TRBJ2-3,TGTGCCAGCAGTGAAGGCTCCTATAAAGATACGCAGTATTTT,CASSEGSYKDTQYF
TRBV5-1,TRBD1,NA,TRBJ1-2,TGCGCCAGCAGCTTGGGGGGACAGAGAGCCTATGGCTACACCTTC,CASSLGGQRAYGYTF
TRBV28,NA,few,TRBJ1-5,TGTGCCAGCAGTCTCGTAAGCAATCAGCCCCAGCATTTT,CASSLVSNQPQHF
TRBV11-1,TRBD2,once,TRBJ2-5,TGTGCCAGCAGCCTGGGGACTAGCGGGGCAGAGACCCAGTACTTC,CASSLGTSGAETQYF
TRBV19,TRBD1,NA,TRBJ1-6,TGTGCCAGTGCCAACCTTCCGGGACAGGGTGATTCACCCCTCCACTTT,CASANLPGQGDSPLHF
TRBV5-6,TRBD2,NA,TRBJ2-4,TGTGCCAGCAGCTTCGGACTAGCGGGGGCCCTCAAAAACATTCAGTACTTC,CASSFGLAGALKNIQYF
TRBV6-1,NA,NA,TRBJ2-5,TGTGCCAGTTCCAGGGGAGAGACCCAGTACTTC,CASSRGETQYF
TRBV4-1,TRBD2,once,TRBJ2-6,TGCGCCAGCAGCCAATCTCTGAGCGGGGGGGCGGGGGCCAACGTCCTGACTTTC,CASSQSLSGGAGANVLTF